This TCR beta chain is from a study of blood T cell repertoires in COVID-19. Sequencing used immunoSEQ multiplex PCR; TCRdb keeps in-frame clones, though not all of them. The sample shows 30,000 to 35,000 clones, roughly 80% of them seen only once. CDR1 is MDHEN, CDR2 SYDVKM, per germline. CDR3 length: 15 amino acids. With 3 bases clipped from V and 2 bases from J, the junction kept 4 bases outside the gene matches. The V call is TRBV28, the J call TRBJ2-3; 8 bases are a match to TRBD1. The TCR originated in a man aged 80 or over with acute or convalescent COVID-19. Sequencing was performed on peripheral blood. CDR3 amino acids: CASSFRTGITDTQYF. In DNA, the CDR3 is TGTGCCAGCAGTTTTCGGACAGGGATCACAGATACGCAGTATTTT. Looking up the rest from reference TRBV28 and TRBJ2-3 gives the full variable domain: DVKVTQSSRYLVKRTGEKVFLECVQDMDHENMFWYRQDPGLGLRLIYFSYDVKMKEKGDIPEGYSVSREKKERFSLILESASTNQTSMYLCASSFRTGITDTQYFGPGTRLTVL.